The present entry profiles one T cell receptor beta chain with its context. Antigen: not known. The repertoire was sequenced with immunoSEQ multiplex PCR; TCRdb's copy has only in-frame clones and lacks some. Among about 90,000 clones listed, 75% to 90% were seen once. This record comes from a study of OX40 agonist ivuxolimab in advanced cancers. Study details: The mean age was approximately 60 years, ranging from 23 to 79, with 65% to 90% of participants male. Partial responses, seen in three patients, involved one hepatocellular carcinoma and two cutaneous melanomas. Whole-study results and caveats: Mean expanded clone counts were higher in CD8+ than CD4+ T cells.

Trimming removed 5 bases at V and 3 bases at J, with 11 bases between. The germline gives CDR1 SGHRS, CDR2 YFSETQ. CDR3 length: 13 residues. The chain carries TRBV5-1 and TRBJ1-2; TRBD1 is a possible D gene (6 bases). The starting material was CD4+ or CD8+ T cells sorted from blood, obtained in a trial of the OX40 agonist ivuxolimab. The sequence came from an adult with an advanced solid tumor such as melanoma, head and neck, liver or kidney cancer. CDR3 loop: CASSMGADYGYTF. In DNA form, the CDR3 reads TGCGCCAGCAGTATGGGGGCAGACTATGGCTACACCTTC.